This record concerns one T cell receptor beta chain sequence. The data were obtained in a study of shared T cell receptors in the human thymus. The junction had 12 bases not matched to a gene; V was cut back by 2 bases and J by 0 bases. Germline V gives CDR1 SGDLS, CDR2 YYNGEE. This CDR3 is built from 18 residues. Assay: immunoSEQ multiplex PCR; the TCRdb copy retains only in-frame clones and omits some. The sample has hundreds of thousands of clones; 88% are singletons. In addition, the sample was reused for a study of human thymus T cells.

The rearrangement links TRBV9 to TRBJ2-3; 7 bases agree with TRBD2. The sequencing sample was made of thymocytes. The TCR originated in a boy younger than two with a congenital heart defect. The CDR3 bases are TGTGCCAGCAGCGTGACCTTCGGACTAGTCGGAAGCACAGATACGCAGTATTTT. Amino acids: CASSVTFGLVGSTDTQYF.